These T cell receptor beta chains were read from a single sample in a study of blood T cells in healthy people across ages. TCRdb re-called the 5' RACE reads through MiXCR, storing one row per CDR3 protein. Among some 800,000 distinct CDR3 sequences listed, about 25% were seen once. These data were also reused for a study on T cells of mothers and their children.

Sequencing was carried out using blood. The receptors originated from a boy aged 10-17 years in good health. CDR3s leave out the opening cysteine and the closing phenylalanine or tryptophan.

j_call v_call cdr3_aa
TRBJ1-2 TRBV5-1 ASSSLRDSYGYT
TRBJ2-1 TRBV7-3 ASSALSAPHEQF
TRBJ2-4 TRBV13 ASSFRRLRENIQY
TRBJ1-1 TRBV20-1 SARDGQGISAEAF
NA TRBV20-1 SASPPLGNTQH
TRBJ1-4 TRBV20-1 SARDRPGTALKLF
TRBJ1-2 TRBV7-2 ASSPRTGLAGGYT
TRBJ2-3 TRBV25-1 ASSGAGWIDTQY
TRBJ2-7 TRBV7-9 ASRPPQGMSSYEQY
TRBJ2-7 TRBV20-1 SARSVGSDTHSFSYEQY
TRBJ1-2 TRBV29-1 SSLGLDGYT
TRBJ2-4 TRBV9 ASSETTGVKNIQY
TRBJ2-7 TRBV6-5 ASSYDGGAYDEQY
TRBJ2-4 TRBV19 ASSKTRTGLAGDGGKNIQY
TRBJ1-5 TRBV19 ASSIDSVPPNQPQH
TRBJ1-1 TRBV29-1 SVNTGRNTEAF
TRBJ2-7 TRBV29-1 SASDRGHEQY
TRBJ2-1 TRBV6-2/TRBV6-3 ASSYYGTSLAMSSYNEQF
TRBJ2-3 TRBV9 ASSVEVVTDTQY
TRBJ2-5 TRBV10-3 AISDSGVQETQY